Following are 9 T cell receptor beta chains from one sample sequenced in a study of spatial heterogeneity in lung cancer. Study outcomes and limitations: How many expanded intratumoral alpha and beta TCRs were present tracked the tumor mutation count, which was a count of nonsynonymous mutations.

The antigens of these receptors remain unknown. TCRdb re-analysed the 5' RACE reads in MiXCR, keeping a single row per CDR3 protein. Here the sample spans around 2,000 distinct CDR3 sequences, 35% to 40% being singletons. The sample's time point: sample taken at primary tumor resection. This specimen was lung tumor tissue, taken at surgery. The receptors derive from a male donor with early-stage non-small cell lung cancer.

This clonotype is termed medium-sized (0.01 to 0.1%). This beta chain is a stray sequence in a library constructed for alpha chains; its clone size is not meaningful. The chain uses TRBV10-3 and TRBJ2-7; D is unresolved. The CDR3 totals 14 residues. Germline-derived CDR1 and CDR2 are ENHRY and SYGVKD. The V gene lost 4 bases and the J gene lost 0 bases, with 10 bases spanning the gap. In DNA, the CDR3 is TGTGCCATCAGTGCAGGCCTGAGCTCCTACGAGCAGTACTTC. It specifies CAISAGLSSYEQYF.

A single count supports this clonotype. Being off target in a library aimed at alpha chains, this beta chain has a size of little meaning. The chain recombines TRBV20-1 with TRBJ2-1; no definite D call. CDR1 and CDR2 from the germline V gene are DFQATT and SNEGSKA (reference sequence). Trimming cost V 5 bases and J 8 bases, with 4 bases left between them. This CDR3 has 9 amino acids. The DNA for the CDR3 is TGCAGTGCTTTCGATGAGCAGTTCTTC. Translation gives CSAFDEQFF.

This clonotype occurred a few times. Since it is a stray read in a library aimed at alpha chains, this beta chain has a size that is not meaningful. V and J are TRBV6-5 and TRBJ2-1, with 11 bases fitting TRBD2. J was trimmed by 2 bases and V by 6 bases; bases with no gene match: 3. The CDR3 has 15 amino acids. CDR1 and CDR2 from the germline V gene are MNHEY and SVGAGI. CDR3 amino acids: CASSRSGRAYNEQFF. CDR3 sequence (DNA): TGTGCCAGCAGCCGTAGCGGGAGGGCCTACAATGAGCAGTTCTTC.

About this clonotype: Because this beta chain is a stray read in a library intended to capture alpha chains, its abundance should not be given much weight. The gene calls are TRBV20-1 and TRBJ2-1, with 8 positions matching TRBD2. The junction had 10 bases not matched to a gene; V was cut back by 6 bases and J by 6 bases. CDR1 and CDR2 from the germline V gene are DFQATT and SNEGSKA (reference sequence). The CDR3 extends over 14 amino acids. DNA for the CDR3: TGCAGTGCCGGCACTATTACTAGCGGCAATGAGCAGTTCTTC. Translated, it gives CSAGTITSGNEQFF.

A note on this clonotype: This beta chain represents an off-target read in a library built for alpha chains; its size is of limited meaning. This sequence joins TRBV3-1 and TRBJ1-2, with a possible D match to TRBD1 (6 bases). Germline CDR1 and CDR2: LGHDT and YNNKEL (reference sequence). Trimming left V 1 base short and J 3 bases short, with 6 bases between. The CDR3 consists of 13 residues. The CDR3 DNA follows: TGTGCCAGCAGCCAAGCAGGGGACTATGGCTACACCTTC. Translating gives CASSQAGDYGYTF.

On this clonotype itself: Little can be read into the size of this beta chain, an off-target read in a library designed for alpha chains. The chain joins TRBV5-1 to TRBJ2-2; D could derive from TRBD1 or TRBD2 (5 bases each). The CDR3 length is 15 residues. Between the trimmed V and J ends, which lost 2 bases and 3 bases, there was a span of 11 bases. The germline V gene has CDR1 SGHRS and CDR2 YFSETQ. The CDR3 loop reads CASSFELGDTGELFF. CDR3 bases: TGCGCCAGCAGCTTTGAACTAGGGGACACCGGGGAGCTGTTTTTT. Full variable domain (remainder filled in from reference TRBV5-1 and TRBJ2-2): KAGVTQTPRYLIKTRGQQVTLSCSPISGHRSVSWYQQTPGQGLQFLFEYFSETQRNKGNFPGRFSGRQFSNSRSEMNVSTLELGDSALYLCASSFELGDTGELFFGEGSRLTVL.

In regard to this clonotype: This beta chain is an unintended read in a library built for alpha chains; its size means little. This chain joins TRBV20-1 and TRBJ1-5, with 8 bases matching TRBD1. CDR3 size: 13 residues. The germline V gene encodes CDR1 DFQATT and CDR2 SNEGSKA (reference sequence). V was pared by 1 base and J by 5 bases, with 1 base of the junction left unmatched. CDR3 sequence (DNA): TGCAGTGCTAGAGGGGGACAGGATCAGCCCCAGCATTTT. Amino acid sequence: CSARGGQDQPQHF.

With respect to this clonotype: This beta chain slipped into a library made for alpha chains as a stray read, so its size is not meaningful. The CDR3 region is CASSPLVLPTDTQYF. CDR3 DNA: TGTGCCAGCAGCCCCCTAGTGCTTCCCACAGATACGCAGTATTTT. The chain uses TRBV7-2 and TRBJ2-3; D uncertain. The germline V gene encodes CDR1 SGHTA and CDR2 FQGNSA. The CDR3 has 15 amino acids. V was shortened by 5 bases and J by 2 bases, with 14 bases between the two germline ends.

In this sample, this clonotype is medium-sized. Since the library was made to target alpha chains, this beta chain is a stray read and its abundance is not meaningful. The chain uses TRBV7-8 and TRBJ2-5; maybe TRBD1 (6 bases). With 2 bases removed from V and 2 bases from J, the gap between germline ends came to 18 bases. Germline loops: CDR1 SGHVS, CDR2 FQNEAQ. This CDR3 comprises 17 residues. CDR3 sequence (DNA): TGTGCCAGCAGCTTAAGGGACCCCCAGGGGTGGCAAGAGACCCAGTACTTC. It translates to CASSLRDPQGWQETQYF. The full variable domain, its missing parts supplied by reference TRBV7-8 and TRBJ2-5, is GAGVSQSPRYKVAKRGQDVALRCDPISGHVSLFWYQQALGQGPEFLTYFQNEAQLDKSGLPSDRFFAERPEGSVSTLKIQRTQQEDSAVYLCASSLRDPQGWQETQYFGPGTRLLVL.